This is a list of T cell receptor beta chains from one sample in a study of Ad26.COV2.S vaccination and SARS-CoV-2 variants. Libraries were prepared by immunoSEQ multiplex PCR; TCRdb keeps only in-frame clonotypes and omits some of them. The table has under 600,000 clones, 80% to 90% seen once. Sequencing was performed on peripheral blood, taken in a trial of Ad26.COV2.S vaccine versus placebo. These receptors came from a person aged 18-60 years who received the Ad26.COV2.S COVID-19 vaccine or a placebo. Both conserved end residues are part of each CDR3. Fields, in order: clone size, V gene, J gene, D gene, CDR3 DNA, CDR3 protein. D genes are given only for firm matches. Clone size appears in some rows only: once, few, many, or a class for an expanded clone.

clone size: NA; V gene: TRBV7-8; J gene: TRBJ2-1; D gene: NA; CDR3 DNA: TGTGCCAGCAGCTTAGGTGGGCTAGACCAAAAGCAGTTCTTC; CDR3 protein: CASSLGGLDQKQFF
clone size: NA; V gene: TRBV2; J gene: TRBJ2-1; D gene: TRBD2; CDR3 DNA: TGTGCCAGCTCGGCTAGCGGGAGAGTCTCCAATGAGCAGTTCTTC; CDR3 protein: CASSASGRVSNEQFF
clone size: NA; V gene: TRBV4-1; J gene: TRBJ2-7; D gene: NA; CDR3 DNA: TGCGCCAGCAGCCAAGCTCACAGTAATCCTTCCTACGAGCAGTACTTC; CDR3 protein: CASSQAHSNPSYEQYF
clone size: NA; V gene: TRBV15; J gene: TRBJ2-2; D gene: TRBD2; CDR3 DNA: TGTGCCACCAGCAGATTCCGACTAGCGGCGAACACCGGGGAGCTGTTTTTT; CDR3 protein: CATSRFRLAANTGELFF
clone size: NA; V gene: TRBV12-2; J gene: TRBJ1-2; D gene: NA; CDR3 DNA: TGTGCAAGTCGCTTAGAGGACCGACAGGGATGCTACACCTTC; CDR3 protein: CASRLEDRQGCYTF
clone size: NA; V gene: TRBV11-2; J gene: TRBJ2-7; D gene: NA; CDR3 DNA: TGTGCCAGCAGCCGCCGGGACCTGGGCCTTTGGGACGAGCAGTACTTC; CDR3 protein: CASSRRDLGLWDEQYF
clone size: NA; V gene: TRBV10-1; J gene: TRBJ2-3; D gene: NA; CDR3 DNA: TGCGCCAGCAGTGACCCCGGCGCGGCGGGAAGCACAGATACGCAGTATTTT; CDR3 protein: CASSDPGAAGSTDTQYF
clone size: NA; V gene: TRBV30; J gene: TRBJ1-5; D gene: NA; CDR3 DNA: TGTGCCTGGAGTGTTATCCGGAATTATAGCAATCAGCCCCAGCATTTT; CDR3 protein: CAWSVIRNYSNQPQHF
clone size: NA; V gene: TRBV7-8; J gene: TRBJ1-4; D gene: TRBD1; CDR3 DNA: TGTGCCAGCAGCCGAGGGACAGGGGAAATTGGCGAAAAACTGTTTTTT; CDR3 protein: CASSRGTGEIGEKLFF
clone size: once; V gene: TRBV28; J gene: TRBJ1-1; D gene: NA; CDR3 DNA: TGTGCCAGCAGTTATGGGGAGGGGCGTGGGACTGAAGCTTTCTTT; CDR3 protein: CASSYGEGRGTEAFF
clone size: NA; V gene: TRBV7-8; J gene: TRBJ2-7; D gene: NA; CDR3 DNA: TGTGCCAGCAGCTTAAATCTAGCTGGCGAGCAGTACTTC; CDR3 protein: CASSLNLAGEQYF
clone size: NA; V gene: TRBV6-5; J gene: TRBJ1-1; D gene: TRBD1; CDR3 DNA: TGTGCCAGCAACAGCCGACAGGGAGAAGCTTTCTTT; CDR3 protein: CASNSRQGEAFF
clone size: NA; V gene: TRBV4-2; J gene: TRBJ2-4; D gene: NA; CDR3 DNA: TGTGCCAGCAGCCACGGGGACCCGAACATTCAGTACTTC; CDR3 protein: CASSHGDPNIQYF
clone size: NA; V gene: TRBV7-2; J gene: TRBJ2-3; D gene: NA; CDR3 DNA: TGTGCCAGCAGCTTAGATCCTAGCCGGATACGCACAGATACGCAGTATTTT; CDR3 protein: CASSLDPSRIRTDTQYF
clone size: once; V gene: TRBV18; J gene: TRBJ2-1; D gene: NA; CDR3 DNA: TGTGCCAGCTCACCGAGCTCCTACAATGAGCAGTTCTTC; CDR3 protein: CASSPSSYNEQFF
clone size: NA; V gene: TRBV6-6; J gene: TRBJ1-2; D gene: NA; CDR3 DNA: TGTGCCAGCAGTTACAGGGGAAGAGGCTACACCTTC; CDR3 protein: CASSYRGRGYTF
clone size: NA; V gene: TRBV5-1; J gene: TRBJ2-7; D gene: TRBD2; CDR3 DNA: TGCGCCAGCAGCTTGGGGACTAGCGGGATATACGAGCAGTACTTC; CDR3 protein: CASSLGTSGIYEQYF
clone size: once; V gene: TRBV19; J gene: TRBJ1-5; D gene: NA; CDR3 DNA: TGTGCCAGTAGTATGGTTTCAGGGGCCCAGCATTTT; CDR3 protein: CASSMVSGAQHF
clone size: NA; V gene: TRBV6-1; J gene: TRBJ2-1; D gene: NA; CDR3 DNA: TGTGCCAGCAGTGACCCGGGCCGCATCTACAATGAGCAGTTCTTC; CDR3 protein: CASSDPGRIYNEQFF
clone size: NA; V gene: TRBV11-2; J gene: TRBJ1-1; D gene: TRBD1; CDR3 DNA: TGTGCCAGCAGCCCAACGGACAGGGTCTTGGGCACTGAAGCTTTCTTT; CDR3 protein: CASSPTDRVLGTEAFF
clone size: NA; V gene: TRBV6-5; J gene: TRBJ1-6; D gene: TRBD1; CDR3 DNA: TGTGCCAGCAGAGATCGGGACAGCGGATTTTCACCCCTCCACTTT; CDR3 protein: CASRDRDSGFSPLHF
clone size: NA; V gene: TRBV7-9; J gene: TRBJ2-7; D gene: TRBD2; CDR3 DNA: TGTGCCAGCAGCTTAGCTTTGGACCAAGCGGGGTTTTATTACGAGCAGTACTTC; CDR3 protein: CASSLALDQAGFYYEQYF
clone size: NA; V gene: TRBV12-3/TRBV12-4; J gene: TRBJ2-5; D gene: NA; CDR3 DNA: TGTGCCAGCGGTTCGGTAGTTGGAGAGACCCAGTACTTC; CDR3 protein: CASGSVVGETQYF
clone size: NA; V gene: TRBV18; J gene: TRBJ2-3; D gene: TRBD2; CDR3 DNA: TGTGCCAGCTCAGCTGCGGATAGCGGGGTTTCCACAGATACGCAGTATTTT; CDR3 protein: CASSAADSGVSTDTQYF
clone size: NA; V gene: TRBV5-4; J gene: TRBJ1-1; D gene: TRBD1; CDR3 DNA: TGTGCCAGCAGCCCTCAACAGGGGCGGAACACTGAAGCTTTCTTT; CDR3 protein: CASSPQQGRNTEAFF
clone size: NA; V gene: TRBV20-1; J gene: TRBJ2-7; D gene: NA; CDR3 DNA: TGCAGTGCTAGTCTTGGGGGGCCGGACGAGCAGTACTTC; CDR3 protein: CSASLGGPDEQYF
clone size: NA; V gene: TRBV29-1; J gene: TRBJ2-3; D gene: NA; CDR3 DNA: TGCAGCGTTGATGGTTTGGGGGTAGATACGCAGTATTTT; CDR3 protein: CSVDGLGVDTQYF
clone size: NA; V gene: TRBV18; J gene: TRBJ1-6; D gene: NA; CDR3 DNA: TGTGCCAGCTCACCAGAGGGCCAGCGTTATTCACCCCTCCACTTT; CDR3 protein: CASSPEGQRYSPLHF
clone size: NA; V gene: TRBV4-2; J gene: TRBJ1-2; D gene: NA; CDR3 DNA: TGTGCCAGCAGCCCGAGGGAGGACTATGGCTACACCTTC; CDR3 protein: CASSPREDYGYTF
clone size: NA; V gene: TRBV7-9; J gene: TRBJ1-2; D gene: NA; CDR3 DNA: TGTGCCAGCAGCCGACGTCCCGGGACACTAAACTATGGCTACACCTTC; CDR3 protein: CASSRRPGTLNYGYTF
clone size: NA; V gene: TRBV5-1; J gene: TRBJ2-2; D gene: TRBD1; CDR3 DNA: TGCGCCAGCAGCTTGGCGGAACAGGGGGCTTACACCGGGGAGCTGTTTTTT; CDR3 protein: CASSLAEQGAYTGELFF
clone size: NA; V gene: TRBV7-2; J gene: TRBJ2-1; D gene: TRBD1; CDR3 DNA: TGTGCCAGCAGCTTTCCGGACAGGGGCAATGAGCAGTTCTTC; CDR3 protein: CASSFPDRGNEQFF
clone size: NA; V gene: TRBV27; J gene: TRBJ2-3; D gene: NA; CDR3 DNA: TGTGCCAGCACCCTTGGACAGAGCACAGATACGCAGTATTTT; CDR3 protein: CASTLGQSTDTQYF
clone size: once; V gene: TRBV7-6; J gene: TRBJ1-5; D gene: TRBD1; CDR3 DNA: TGTGCCAGCAGCAAATACCCCCTCTCCGGGACAGGGGAAAATGATCAGCCCCAGCATTTT; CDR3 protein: CASSKYPLSGTGENDQPQHF
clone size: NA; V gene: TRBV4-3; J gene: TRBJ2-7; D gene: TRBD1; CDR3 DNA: TGCGCCAGCAGCCAAGGGCAGGGGGCCTACGAGCAGTACTTC; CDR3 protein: CASSQGQGAYEQYF
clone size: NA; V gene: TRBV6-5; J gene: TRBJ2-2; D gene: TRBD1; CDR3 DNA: TGTGCCAGCAGTTGGGACAGTCGGGAGCTGTTTTTT; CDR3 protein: CASSWDSRELFF
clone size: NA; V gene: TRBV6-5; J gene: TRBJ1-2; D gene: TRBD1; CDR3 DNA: TGTGCCAGCAGTAGGACAGGGGCCTATGGCTACACCTTC; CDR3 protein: CASSRTGAYGYTF
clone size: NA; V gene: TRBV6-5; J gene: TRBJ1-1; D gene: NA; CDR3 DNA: TGTGCCAGCCATAGAACCCTGAACACTGAAGCTTTCTTT; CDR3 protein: CASHRTLNTEAFF
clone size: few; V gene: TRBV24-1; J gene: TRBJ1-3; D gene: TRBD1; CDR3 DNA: TGTGCCACCCGGGACAGGTTAGACACCATATATTTT; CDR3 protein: CATRDRLDTIYF